These 14 T cell receptor beta chains were all obtained from the same sample, sequenced in a study of neurological immune-mediated disorders. In TCRdb, the 5' RACE reads were re-called with MiXCR into one record per CDR3 protein. The data contain tens of thousands of distinct CDR3 sequences, about 13% of them singletons. Material for sequencing was PBMCs. Receptor source: a woman aged 60 to 75 with HTLV-1-associated myelopathy (HAM/TSP).

In its sample, this clonotype was seen many times. The rearrangement uses TRBV5-1 and TRBJ2-3; D possibly corresponds to TRBD1 (5 bases). V shed 0 bases and J shed 5 bases, with 10 bases lying between them. Germline CDR1 is SGHRS and CDR2 is YFSETQ. The CDR3 runs 14 residues. The CDR3 DNA reads as TGCGCCAGCAGCTTGGAGGGGCAGGGAGATACGCAGTATTTT. This translates into CASSLEGQGDTQYF.

This chain joins TRBV20-1 and TRBJ2-1; 14 nucleotides align to TRBD2. Germline CDR1 reads DFQATT; CDR2 reads SNEGSKA (reference sequence). Losses at the gene ends were 8 bases for V and 11 bases for J; bases not matched to a gene: 11. The CDR3 covers 14 residues. The CDR3 loop is CSCRATSGRAKQFF. CDR3 nucleotides: TGCAGTTGCCGCGCGACTAGCGGGAGGGCCAAGCAGTTCTTC.

This sequence joins TRBV12-3 or TRBV12-4 and TRBJ1-1; D is possibly TRBD1 (6 bases). This CDR3 has 16 amino acids. V was shortened by 5 bases and J by 4 bases, with 20 bases between the two germline ends. CDR3 sequence (DNA): TGTGCCAGCAGTCCCTTGCGGTGGGGGCTGGGCACTGAAGCTTTCTTT. Residues: CASSPLRWGLGTEAFF.

Ten or more counts support this clonotype. The J gene is TRBJ1-4, the V gene TRBV7-9; the match to TRBD1 covers 8 bases. From germline, CDR1 is SEHNR and CDR2 FQNEAQ (reference sequence). CDR3 length: 15 amino acids. J lost 8 bases, V lost 6 bases, and 11 bases had no gene match. The CDR3 nucleotides read TGTGCCAGCAGTGACCGGGACAGGAGCGAAGAAAAACTGTTTTTT. Residues: CASSDRDRSEEKLFF.

This clonotype was detected ten times or more. The chain uses TRBV20-1 and TRBJ1-2; tentative D call: TRBD1 (6 bases). The germline CDR1 and CDR2 sequences are DFQATT and SNEGSKA (reference sequence). Trimming stripped 2 bases from V and 3 bases from J, with 10 bases between. The CDR3 extends over 13 amino acids. The CDR3 here is CSARYSGDYGYTF. The DNA of the CDR3 is TGCAGTGCTAGATATTCAGGGGACTATGGCTACACCTTC.

This clonotype was recorded many times. The rearrangement links TRBV27 to TRBJ2-1, with a possible D match to TRBD1 (7 bases). The germline V gene has CDR1 MNHEY and CDR2 SMNVEV (reference sequence). The CDR3 has 14 residues. Trimming removed 4 bases from V and 6 bases from J, with 13 bases in between. The CDR3 loop reads CASSWAGGINEQFF. DNA of the CDR3: TGTGCCAGCAGTTGGGCAGGGGGGATCAATGAGCAGTTCTTC.

This clonotype was detected ten times or more. This chain uses TRBV4-1 with TRBJ1-1; 7 positions agree with TRBD1. V shed 1 base and J 0 bases; nucleotides not matched to a gene: 2. The CDR3 is 15 residues long. Germline V gene lookup returns CDR1 MGHRA and CDR2 YSYEKL. CDR3 sequence (DNA): TGCGCCAGCAGCCAAGGCAGGGGGATGAACACTGAAGCTTTCTTT. It translates to CASSQGRGMNTEAFF.

This clonotype was recorded at least ten times. V and J are TRBV9 and TRBJ2-3, with 12 nucleotides matching TRBD2. Looked up from germline, CDR1 is SGDLS and CDR2 is YYNGEE. The CDR3 contains 16 residues. Unmatched junction bases numbered 3, after V lost 0 bases and J lost 4 bases. CDR3 protein: CASSVGLAGVADTQYF. CDR3 nucleotides: TGTGCCAGCAGCGTAGGACTAGCGGGGGTGGCAGATACGCAGTATTTT. The complete variable domain, with remaining parts taken from reference TRBV9 and TRBJ2-3, reads DSGVTQTPKHLITATGQRVTLRCSPRSGDLSVYWYQQSLDQGLQFLIQYYNGEERAKGNILERFSAQQFPDLHSELNLSSLELGDSALYFCASSVGLAGVADTQYFGPGTRLTVL.

This clonotype has ten or more counts. The chain carries TRBV12-3 or TRBV12-4 and TRBJ1-2; TRBD1 is a possible D gene (6 bases). The CDR3 consists of 12 residues. V was shortened by 6 bases and J by 6 bases, with 11 bases between the two germline ends. CDR3 residues: CASRRYRDGYTF. The CDR3 DNA is TGTGCCAGCAGGCGTTACAGGGATGGCTACACCTTC.

This clonotype was seen at least ten times. V is TRBV20-1 and J is TRBJ2-7; 8 bases are shared with TRBD1. J was trimmed by 4 bases and V by 3 bases; bases with no gene match: 11. In germline, CDR1 is DFQATT, CDR2 SNEGSKA (reference sequence). The CDR3 loop spans 15 amino acids. In DNA, the CDR3 is TGCAGTGCTAGCGGCGGGACAGGAGCTATTTACGAGCAGTACTTC. Protein product: CSASGGTGAIYEQYF.

This clonotype has a count of ten or more. This CDR3 reads CASSLGVGGGDEQFF. The CDR3 region has the DNA TGCGCCAGCAGCTTGGGGGTTGGAGGAGGGGATGAGCAGTTCTTC. The chain couples TRBV5-1 to TRBJ2-1; D might be TRBD2 (6 bases). V lost 0 bases to trimming and J lost 8 bases, with 15 bases between them. The germline V gene encodes CDR1 SGHRS and CDR2 YFSETQ. There are 15 residues in the CDR3.

This clonotype was recorded at least ten times. The chain couples TRBV12-3 or TRBV12-4 to TRBJ1-1, with TRBD1 matching over 7 bases. The CDR3 loop spans 14 amino acids. The V and J ends lost 5 bases and 3 bases, in that order; junction bases with no gene match: 6. The CDR3 bases are TGTGCCAGCAGTCGACAGGGAGGAGACACTGAAGCTTTCTTT. It encodes CASSRQGGDTEAFF.

There are many counts of this clonotype. The V gene is TRBV20-1, the J gene TRBJ2-7; tentatively, D is TRBD2 (5 bases). The CDR3 length is 12 residues. Germline V gene lookup returns CDR1 DFQATT and CDR2 SNEGSKA (reference sequence). V lost 3 bases and J lost 0, with 6 bases in between. The CDR3 DNA reads as TGCAGTGCTAGGAGGGACTCCTACGAGCAGTACTTC. The encoded protein is CSARRDSYEQYF.

This clonotype came up many times. The chain joins TRBV15 to TRBJ1-5; no clear D. The CDR3 is 14 residues long. V shed 5 bases and J shed 4 bases, with 12 bases lying between them. Germline V lookup: CDR1 LNHNV, CDR2 YYDKDF (reference sequence). The CDR3 nucleotides read TGTGCCACCAGCGGAGGAGGGCAGAATCAGCCCCAGCATTTT. This codes for CATSGGGQNQPQHF.